Listed below are T cell receptor beta chains from one sample, sequenced in a study of blood T cell repertoires in COVID-19. Sequencing was performed with immunoSEQ multiplex PCR; in TCRdb, only in-frame clones are kept and a portion is missing. The sample carries 85,000 to 110,000 clones, 70% to 90% recorded once. Material: peripheral blood. Receptor source: a man aged 50-60 years in a cohort sampled during active COVID-19. The CDR3 runs from the conserved cysteine through the conserved F or W. Fields, in order: J gene, D gene, V gene, clone size, CDR3 DNA, CDR3 protein. A D gene is named only where the DNA matches it firmly. Part of the rows lack a size; the others show once, few, many or a class for expanded clones.

TRBJ2-5,NA,TRBV3-1/TRBV3-2,NA,TGTGCCAGCAGCCCGAGGAGGGAGACCCAGTACTTC,CASSPRRETQYF
TRBJ1-4,NA,TRBV19,NA,TGTGCCAGTAGTGCCAGGCCGGAAGAAAAACTGTTTTTT,CASSARPEEKLFF
TRBJ2-5,TRBD2,TRBV19,NA,TGTGCCAGTAGCCCGGGACTAGCGGTCCGGGAGACCCAGTACTTC,CASSPGLAVRETQYF
TRBJ2-1,NA,TRBV5-1,NA,TGCGCCAGCAGGTATGAGGGAAATGAGCAGTTCTTC,CASRYEGNEQFF
TRBJ2-3,NA,TRBV6-2/TRBV6-3,NA,TGTGCCAGCAGCCACGGGTCTCCCAATTCAGATACGCAGTATTTT,CASSHGSPNSDTQYF
TRBJ1-4,NA,TRBV6-5,NA,TGTGCCAGCAGCCCCGTGCCGGGGATTGAAGAAAAACTGTTTTTT,CASSPVPGIEEKLFF
TRBJ2-7,TRBD2,TRBV7-8,NA,TGTGCCAGCAGCTATCGCGGGGGGGACTACGAGCAGTACTTC,CASSYRGGDYEQYF
TRBJ2-1,NA,TRBV5-4,NA,TGTGCCAGCAGCTTAAGGGCCAGCGGGAATGAGCAGTTCTTC,CASSLRASGNEQFF
TRBJ1-4,NA,TRBV9,NA,TGTGCCAGCAGCGGCCTAGGTGTAACTAATGAAAAACTGTTTTTT,CASSGLGVTNEKLFF
TRBJ1-2,TRBD1,TRBV24-1,NA,TGTGCCACCAGTGACCCCGACAGGGGTTATGGCTACACCTTC,CATSDPDRGYGYTF
TRBJ2-1,TRBD1,TRBV18,NA,TGTGCCAGCTCATCCACGGGACAGGGGGCCTATGAGCAGTTCTTC,CASSSTGQGAYEQFF
TRBJ2-1,NA,TRBV12-3/TRBV12-4,NA,TGTGCCAGCAGTCAGGGTGGGTATGAGCAGTTCTTC,CASSQGGYEQFF
TRBJ1-5,TRBD1,TRBV2,NA,TGTGCCAGCAGTGATGGCCTTGGACAGGCCCCCTGCCAGCATTTT,CASSDGLGQAPCQHF
TRBJ1-1,NA,TRBV7-8,NA,TGTGCCAGCAGCTTACAGTTGGGGGGGAACACTGAAGCTTTCTTT,CASSLQLGGNTEAFF
TRBJ1-5,NA,TRBV7-9,NA,TGTGCCAGCAGCTTTACGGGAAGCTTTAACAATCAGCCCCAGCATTTT,CASSFTGSFNNQPQHF
TRBJ1-4,NA,TRBV6-5,NA,TGTGCCAGCAGTTACGGCCTAGGAGGGAACGAAAAACTGTTTTTT,CASSYGLGGNEKLFF
TRBJ1-2,TRBD1,TRBV5-3,NA,TGTGCCAGAAGCCAGAGACAGGGAGTCTACTATGGCTACACCTTC,CARSQRQGVYYGYTF
TRBJ2-7,NA,TRBV11-3,NA,TGTGCCAGCAGCTCGGAGGGACCGGCCTACGAGCAGTACTTC,CASSSEGPAYEQYF
TRBJ1-2,TRBD1,TRBV6-4,NA,TGTGCCAGCGCAGGGGGACAGCTGAGGAACTATGGCTACACCTTC,CASAGGQLRNYGYTF
TRBJ2-2,TRBD1,TRBV5-5,few,TGTGCCAGCAGATCGGGACAGGGAACCGGGGAGCTGTTTTTT,CASRSGQGTGELFF
TRBJ1-6,TRBD1,TRBV2,NA,TGTGCCAGCAGTGGGGACAGGGCAAATTCACCCCTCCACTTT,CASSGDRANSPLHF
TRBJ2-3,NA,TRBV5-1,NA,TGCGCCAGCAGCTTGGCCAGAGGGTCCCCAGATACGCAGTATTTT,CASSLARGSPDTQYF
TRBJ1-2,NA,TRBV3-1/TRBV3-2,NA,TGTGCCAGCAGCCCGGGTCGTGGTGTGAGCTACACCTTC,CASSPGRGVSYTF